This passage covers 29 T cell receptor beta chains from one sample sequenced in a study of read filtering for tumor transcriptome and immune sequencing. This library used about 360 ng RNA and molecular barcoded adaptors spanning alpha/delta and beta/gamma chains. TCRdb analysed the reads with MiXCR anew, one entry per CDR3 protein. The repertoire has roughly 61,000 distinct CDR3 sequences, roughly 12% of them found once; the top ten carry approximately 16%. Sequencing was carried out using a population of CD138-negative cells sorted from bone marrow. Receptors originate from a donor aged 40 or over with multiple myeloma.

This clonotype appeared many times. The chain uses TRBV5-3 and TRBJ2-1; no clear D gene. TRBV5-3 is an ORF, with its function uncertain. Trimming shortened V by 2 bases and J by 0 bases, and 18 bases separated the two germline ends. This CDR3 contains 18 residues. CDR3 protein: CARSFVPRAHLSYNEQFF. CDR3 nucleotides: TGTGCCAGAAGCTTTGTCCCCAGAGCGCACCTCTCCTACAATGAGCAGTTCTTC.

As to this clonotype: It is likely a read error: a sequence one base away is far more abundant. The chain recombines TRBV7-2 with TRBJ2-3; D is undetermined. This CDR3 region has 14 residues. Germline V gene sequence: CDR1 SGHTA, CDR2 FQGNSA. V lost 7 bases, J lost 10 bases, and 21 bases lay in between. CDR3 sequence: CASTVASTPGAQYF. The CDR3 nucleotides read TGTGCCAGCACCGTCGCGTCTACACCTGGTGCGCAGTATTTT.

This clonotype was seen ten or more times. The chain employs TRBV6-5 and TRBJ2-7; no firm D call. The CDR3 runs 14 residues. Germline V CDR1 and CDR2: MNHEY, SVGAGI. Deletions cut 7 bases from V and 0 bases from J, with 13 bases between. The CDR3 loop is CASTSAYPSYEQYF. CDR3 in DNA: TGTGCCAGCACAAGCGCATACCCCTCCTACGAGCAGTACTTC.

With respect to this clonotype: A single base separates this from a much larger clone, so it may be a read error. The J gene is TRBJ2-1, the V gene TRBV7-9, with D unresolved. Germline lookup yields CDR1 SEHNR and CDR2 FQNEAQ (reference sequence). Between the trimmed V and J ends, which lost 3 bases and 9 bases, there was a span of 12 bases. This CDR3 has 13 amino acids. DNA for the CDR3: TGTGCCAGCAGCTTGGTCCAGCCCTTTGAGCAGTTCTTC. It is translated as CASSLVQPFEQFF. The full variable domain, with the rest looked up from reference TRBV7-9 and TRBJ2-1, is DTGVSQNPRHKITKRGQNVTFRCDPISEHNRLYWYRQTLGQGPEFLTYFQNEAQLEKSRLLSDRFSAERPKGSFSTLEIQRTEQGDSAMYLCASSLVQPFEQFFGPGTRLTVL.

This clonotype appeared a few times. A read error is possible here, since a much larger clone lies one base away. The chain recombines TRBV18 with TRBJ2-5; no firm D call. V gave up 0 bases and J gave up 9 bases, with 14 bases separating them. The CDR3 length is 14 residues. Per germline, CDR1 KGHSH and CDR2 LQKENI. The CDR3 DNA reads TGTGCCAGCTCACCACCAAGTATCGGCGAGCCCCAGTACTTC. It encodes CASSPPSIGEPQYF.

This clonotype has at least ten counts. The chain couples TRBV9 to TRBJ2-3, with D perhaps matching TRBD1 or TRBD2 (5 bases each). Germline CDR1 is SGDLS and CDR2 is YYNGEE. The germline V and J ends were trimmed by 4 bases and 4 bases, with 16 bases remaining between them. The CDR3 runs 15 residues. Here the CDR3 DNA reads TGTGCCAGCAGCCTTATAGAGGGGTGGGCAGATACGCAGTATTTT. The encoded protein is CASSLIEGWADTQYF.

There are many counts of this clonotype. V is TRBV4-1 and J is TRBJ1-5, with 10 bases lining up with TRBD1. The CDR3 has 15 residues. The V and J ends lost 3 bases and 6 bases, in that order; junction bases with no gene match: 5. Per germline, CDR1 MGHRA and CDR2 YSYEKL. The CDR3 sequence: CASSQERDRGQPQHF. In DNA, the CDR3 is TGCGCCAGCAGCCAGGAACGGGACAGGGGTCAGCCCCAGCATTTT.

With respect to this clonotype: Given a much more abundant clone one base away, this may be a read error. V and J are TRBV6-1 and TRBJ2-5, with 7 bases identical to TRBD2. There are 15 residues in the CDR3. J gave up 3 bases and V 4 bases, and 8 bases lay outside the gene matches. The germline V gene has CDR1 MNHNS and CDR2 SASEGT. The DNA of the CDR3 is TGTGCCAGCAGTGCAGCGGGGTTACGAAAAGAGACCCAGTACTTC. It translates to CASSAAGLRKETQYF.

This chain connects TRBV29-1 to TRBJ2-5; 8 bases are shared with TRBD1. This CDR3 contains 14 residues. Germline-derived CDR1 and CDR2 are SQVTM and ANQGSEA. Losses at the gene ends were 4 bases for V and 1 base for J; bases not matched to a gene: 5. In nucleotides, the CDR3 is TGCAGCGTTGTGACGGACAGGGTCCAAGAGACCCAGTACTTC. Its protein is CSVVTDRVQETQYF.

This clonotype has a count of ten or more. An end of the junction differs from the germline gene, which may be a read error. The V and J genes are TRBV12-3 or TRBV12-4 and TRBJ2-4, with 14 bases lining up with TRBD2. There are 13 residues in the CDR3. The CDR3 region is CASSRTSGGRENF. CDR3 sequence (DNA): TGTGCCAGCAGCAGGACTAGCGGGGGGCGGGAGAACTTC.

In its sample, this clonotype was seen a few times. This may come from a read error, since a much larger clone is one base off. V gene TRBV6-5 combines with J gene TRBJ2-4; 10 nucleotides align to TRBD1. The CDR3 sequence is 14 residues long. Trimming took 5 bases from V and 7 from J; bases not matched to a gene: 5. In germline, CDR1 is MNHEY, CDR2 SVGAGI. DNA for the CDR3: TGTGCCAGCAGTCACGGGACAGGGGAGAACATTCAGTACTTC. This translates into CASSHGTGENIQYF.

This sequence joins TRBV28 and TRBJ1-4, with no clear D. V lost 6 bases to trimming and J lost 15 bases, with 20 bases between them. The CDR3 consists of 13 residues. Germline values: CDR1 MDHEN, CDR2 SYDVKM. The CDR3 loop reads CASRETGVRVLFF. In DNA, the CDR3 is TGTGCCAGCAGGGAGACCGGGGTCCGAGTGTTGTTTTTT.

This clonotype appeared many times. This chain links TRBV5-5 with TRBJ2-7, with TRBD1 matching 8 bases. This CDR3 comprises 14 residues. The germline CDR1 and CDR2 sequences are SGHKS and YYEKEE (reference sequence). V trimming: 1 base; J trimming: 2 bases; junction bases outside the gene matches: 2. The DNA for the CDR3 is TGTGCCAGCAGCTTGCAGGGGGCCACCTACGAGCAGTACTTC. Translated: CASSLQGATYEQYF.

The sample holds a few counts of this clonotype. Germline and junction disagree at one end, which may indicate a read error. This chain joins TRBV6-1 and TRBJ2-7; D may correspond to TRBD1 or TRBD2 (6 bases each). CDR3 size: 17 residues. The germline V gene encodes CDR1 MNHNS and CDR2 SASEGT. The CDR3 reads CASSDAKGVGSSYGQYF. CDR3 DNA sequence: TGTGCCAGCAGTGACGCAAAGGGGGTCGGGAGCTCCTACGGGCAGTACTTC.

V usage is TRBV30 and J usage is TRBJ2-6; TRBD1 agrees at 10 bases. In germline, CDR1 is GTSNPN, CDR2 SVGIG (reference sequence). V was clipped by 5 bases and J by 0 bases; unmatched bases: 4. The CDR3 covers 16 residues. The CDR3 loop reads CAWGTGDYSGANVLTF. The CDR3 DNA follows: TGTGCCTGGGGGACAGGGGATTACTCTGGGGCCAACGTCCTGACTTTC.

This clonotype was counted ten times or more. This chain joins TRBV28 and TRBJ1-5; D is unclear. Trimming removed 6 bases from V and 2 bases from J, with 14 bases in between. The CDR3 contains 15 residues. Per germline, CDR1 MDHEN and CDR2 SYDVKM. This chain's CDR3 is CASSSPGSGNQPQHF. The CDR3 coding sequence is TGTGCCAGCAGCTCACCAGGATCCGGCAATCAGCCCCAGCATTTT.

In the case of this clonotype: A read error is possible here, since a much larger clone lies one base away. This is likely a read error, given that the CDR3 carries no conserved phenylalanine or tryptophan at its end. No DNA is shown, since the ends of the CDR3 on it are uncertain; the CDR3 is the one TCRdb lists. This sequence joins TRBV28 and TRBJ1-1. Per the germline V gene, CDR1 is MDHEN and CDR2 is SYDVKM. The length of the CDR3 is 12 amino acids, counting both ends. The CDR3 sequence is CASSHSQGGTFL.

The sample holds many counts of this clonotype. The gene calls are TRBV19 and TRBJ2-5, with D tentatively TRBD2 (7 bases). The CDR3 has 15 amino acids. Germline CDR1 LNHDA, CDR2 SQIVND (reference sequence). The V end lost 4 bases, the J end lost 5 bases, and 17 bases lay between the germline ends. The CDR3 DNA reads as TGTGCCAGTAGTACCCTCTTGGGAGGGGGGGAGACCCAGTACTTC. Protein: CASSTLLGGGETQYF.

This clonotype came up many times. This chain connects TRBV5-1 to TRBJ1-1; TRBD1 aligns across 10 bases. Germline V CDR1 and CDR2: SGHRS, YFSETQ. CDR3 length equals 14 residues. Trimming removed 4 bases from V and 3 bases from J; junction bases left unmatched: 3. In nucleotides, the CDR3 is TGCGCCAGCAGCGCGACAGGGGGCTACACTGAAGCTTTCTTT. As protein: CASSATGGYTEAFF.

This clonotype was observed a handful of times. An end of the junction differs from the germline gene, which may be a read error. The gene calls are TRBV2 and TRBJ2-5; 10 bases fit TRBD2. CDR1 SNHLY and CDR2 FYNNEI come from the germline V gene. This CDR3 comprises 14 residues. CDR3 sequence: CASSELAGEETQYF. The CDR3 DNA reads as TGTGCCAGCAGTGAGCTAGCGGGGGAAGAGACGCAGTACTTC.

In this sample, this clonotype turned up many times. The J gene is TRBJ2-7, the V gene TRBV6-1; 9 bases match TRBD2. This CDR3 has 17 residues. Trimming took 7 bases from V and 3 from J; bases not matched to a gene: 16. CDR1 MNHNS and CDR2 SASEGT come from the germline V gene. The CDR3 region is CASTLAGRWSTNYEQYF. CDR3 nucleotide sequence: TGTGCCAGCACGCTAGCGGGGAGGTGGTCTACTAACTACGAGCAGTACTTC.

This clonotype was detected ten times or more. The chain couples TRBV28 to TRBJ2-1; TRBD1 agrees at 10 bases. This CDR3 comprises 18 residues. V lost 4 bases to trimming and J lost 8 bases; unmatched junction nucleotides: 17. The germline CDR1 and CDR2 sequences are MDHEN and SYDVKM. The CDR3 spells CASSSPGTGAQSRDEQFF. CDR3 DNA sequence: TGTGCCAGCAGTTCCCCCGGGACAGGGGCCCAAAGTCGGGATGAGCAGTTCTTC. The whole variable domain, filled in from reference TRBV28 and TRBJ2-1, reads DVKVTQSSRYLVKRTGEKVFLECVQDMDHENMFWYRQDPGLGLRLIYFSYDVKMKEKGDIPEGYSVSREKKERFSLILESASTNQTSMYLCASSSPGTGAQSRDEQFFGPGTRLTVL.

This clonotype has a count of ten or more. V and J are TRBV18 and TRBJ2-5, with unresolved D. The CDR3 loop spans 14 amino acids. The ends were cut back, 6 bases at V and 4 bases at J, with 15 bases in the middle. The germline V gene encodes CDR1 KGHSH and CDR2 LQKENI. The CDR3 bases are TGTGCCAGCTCCCCTGTGACTGTCCGAGAGACCCAGTACTTC. It encodes CASSPVTVRETQYF.

Concerning this clonotype: A much larger clone differs by one base, so this may be a read error. The chain couples TRBV5-1 to TRBJ2-5, with a weak D call TRBD1 (5 bases). CDR3 length: 13 amino acids. The germline gives CDR1 SGHRS, CDR2 YFSETQ. CDR3 residues: CASSQGSFETQHF. The CDR3 DNA reads TGCGCCAGCAGCCAGGGCAGTTTTGAGACCCAGCACTTC. Supplemented by reference TRBV5-1 and TRBJ2-5, the full variable domain reads KAGVTQTPRYLIKTRGQQVTLSCSPISGHRSVSWYQQTPGQGLQFLFEYFSETQRNKGNFPGRFSGRQFSNSRSEMNVSTLELGDSALYLCASSQGSFETQHFGPGTRLLVL.

There are many counts of this clonotype. The chain uses TRBV7-6 and TRBJ1-5, with a possible D match to TRBD1 (5 bases). The germline CDR1 and CDR2 sequences are SGHVS and FNYEAQ. V was clipped by 2 bases and J by 3 bases, with 8 bases between them. The CDR3 contains 14 residues. The CDR3 protein is CASSLQGYNQPQHF. CDR3 DNA: TGTGCCAGCAGCTTACAGGGTTACAATCAGCCCCAGCATTTT.

This clonotype has a handful of counts. The chain recombines TRBV28 with TRBJ2-3; no definite D call. V dropped 8 bases and J dropped 3 bases, with 15 bases sitting between them. CDR3 length: 14 residues. Germline V gene sequence: CDR1 MDHEN, CDR2 SYDVKM. This chain's CDR3 is CASVVGGSTDTQYF. The DNA for the CDR3 is TGTGCCAGCGTTGTCGGCGGCTCTACAGATACGCAGTATTTT.

This clonotype showed up just a few times. This rearrangement joins TRBV7-6 to TRBJ2-1, with unresolved D. This CDR3 is built from 13 residues. The germline V and J ends were trimmed by 4 bases and 5 bases, with 9 bases remaining between them. Germline CDR1 is SGHVS and CDR2 is FNYEAQ. The CDR3 region is CASSSRTDNEQFF. The CDR3 DNA follows: TGTGCCAGCAGCTCCCGGACGGACAATGAGCAGTTCTTC.

This clonotype was found many times. CDR3 bases: TGTGCCAGCAGTTACTCGAAGTCTAGCCTTACCTACGAGCAGTACTTC. Translation: CASSYSKSSLTYEQYF. This chain uses TRBV6-5 with TRBJ2-7; perhaps TRBD2 as D (5 bases). CDR1 MNHEY and CDR2 SVGAGI come from the germline V gene. Trimming shortened V by 0 bases and J by 2 bases, and 14 bases separated the two germline ends. The CDR3 covers 16 residues.

A word on this clonotype: Lacking the conserved final phenylalanine or tryptophan, this CDR3 likely reflects a read error. This CDR3 is CASSSARTSGVFNEQFL. The CDR3, as DNA: TGTGCCAGCAGCTCAGCGAGGACTAGCGGGGTGTTCAATGAGCAGTTCCTC. The V and J genes are TRBV7-9 and TRBJ2-1; 12 nucleotides align to TRBD2. There are 17 residues in the CDR3. Looked up from germline, CDR1 is SEHNR and CDR2 is FQNEAQ (reference sequence). V trimming: 4 bases; J trimming: 6 bases; junction bases outside the gene matches: 10.